The entry below gives a single T cell receptor (beta chain) sequence along with its context. In the authors' workflow: Reference gene primer amplification gave estimated nucleated cell counts. TCRdb's copy holds only in-frame clones and misses some; the assay was immunoSEQ multiplex PCR. The V and J calls and clone size were taken over from that table, and D and trimming were inferred from the DNA. The sample consists of 96,000 or so clones, 70% to 90% of them appearing once. This record comes from a study of blood T cell repertoires in COVID-19. The receptor was isolated from a woman older than 75 with acute or convalescent COVID-19. The sample consisted of peripheral blood.

The CDR3: CASSLDPGDTEAFF. CDR3 in DNA: TGTGCCAGCAGCTTAGACCCAGGGGACACTGAAGCTTTCTTT. The chain is built from TRBV7-3 and TRBJ1-1; the D gene is possibly TRBD1 (6 bases). The length of the CDR3 is 14 residues. In germline, CDR1 is SGHTA, CDR2 FQGTGA. V lost 2 bases to trimming and J lost 3 bases, with 10 bases between them.